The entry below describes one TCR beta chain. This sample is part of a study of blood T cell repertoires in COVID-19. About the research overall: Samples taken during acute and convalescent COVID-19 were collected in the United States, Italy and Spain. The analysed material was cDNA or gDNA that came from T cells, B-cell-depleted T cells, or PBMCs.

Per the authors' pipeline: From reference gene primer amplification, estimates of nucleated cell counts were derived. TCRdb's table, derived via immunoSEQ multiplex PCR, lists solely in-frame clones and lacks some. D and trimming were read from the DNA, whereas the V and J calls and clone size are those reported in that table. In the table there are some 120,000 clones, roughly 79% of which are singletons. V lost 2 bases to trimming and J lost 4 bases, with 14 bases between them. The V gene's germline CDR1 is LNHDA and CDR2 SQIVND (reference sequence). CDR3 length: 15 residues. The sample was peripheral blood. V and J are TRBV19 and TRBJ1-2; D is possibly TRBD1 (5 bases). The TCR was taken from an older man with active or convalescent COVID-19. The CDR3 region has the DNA TGTGCCAGTAGTATACAGGGCCAGGGATTCTATGGCTACACCTTC. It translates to CASSIQGQGFYGYTF.